A single sample gave rise to the 17 T cell receptor beta chains below, sequenced in a study of shared clonotypes between healthy human individuals. Naive CD8 cells comprised CD45RO-negative, CCR7-positively selected cells, excluding terminally differentiated effector memory CD45RA+ cells. Clones were sequenced by immunoSEQ multiplex PCR, and TCRdb holds only the in-frame ones, with some missing. The table records millions of clones, under 95% of them present only once. The sequenced sample was naive CD8+ T cells from PBMCs. These receptors all stem from a man between 18 and 35 years old in good health. Some clones in this sample may be carry-over from other donors' samples.

The chain links TRBV5-4 to TRBJ2-1, with unresolved D. The CDR3 extends over 11 amino acids. Trimming removed 4 bases from V and 8 bases from J, with 7 bases in between. Looked up from germline, CDR1 is SGHNT and CDR2 is YYREEE (reference sequence). The CDR3 reads CASSHTDEQFF. CDR3 sequence (DNA): TGTGCCAGCAGCCATACGGATGAGCAGTTCTTC.

The V and J genes are TRBV19 and TRBJ2-1; D gene unclear. CDR1 and CDR2 from the germline V gene are LNHDA and SQIVND (reference sequence). The CDR3 is 11 amino acids. V was shortened by 5 bases and J by 7 bases, with 6 bases between the two germline ends. CDR3 nucleotides: TGTGCCAGTAGTCACCTGAATGAGCAGTTCTTC. Protein product: CASSHLNEQFF.

The J gene is TRBJ1-4, the V gene TRBV4-3; D gene ambiguous. Germline assignment: CDR1 LGHNA and CDR2 YSLEER. Trimming shortened V by 3 bases and J by 8 bases, and 16 bases separated the two germline ends. The CDR3 sequence is 15 residues long. The DNA of the CDR3 is TGCGCCAGCAGCCATGATTCGATGGTCGGAGAAAAACTGTTTTTT. Translating it yields CASSHDSMVGEKLFF.

The V call is TRBV28, the J call TRBJ1-5; D might be TRBD1 (5 bases). From germline, CDR1 is MDHEN and CDR2 SYDVKM. The CDR3 extends over 13 amino acids. V lost 7 bases and J 3 bases, leaving 10 bases between the germline ends. Here the CDR3 DNA reads TGTGCCAGCACGGGGACTCTCAATCAGCCCCAGCATTTT. Protein: CASTGTLNQPQHF.

This chain connects TRBV5-4 to TRBJ2-7; TRBD2 is a possible D gene (6 bases). V was pared by 1 base and J by 6 bases, with 11 bases between. The V gene's germline CDR1 is SGHNT and CDR2 YYREEE (reference sequence). The length of the CDR3 is 13 residues. CDR3 amino acids: CASSLSTGGEQYF. CDR3 DNA: TGTGCCAGCAGCTTGTCTACCGGGGGCGAGCAGTACTTC.

The chain carries TRBV14 and TRBJ1-2; 7 nucleotides line up with TRBD1. This CDR3 region has 15 residues. Losses at the gene ends were 0 bases for V and 5 bases for J; bases not matched to a gene: 6. Germline lookup yields CDR1 SGHDN and CDR2 FVKESK. The CDR3: CASSQDRGAIYGYTF. CDR3 sequence (DNA): TGTGCCAGCAGCCAAGACAGGGGGGCTATATATGGCTACACCTTC.

J is TRBJ2-6 and V is TRBV19, with a weak D call TRBD2 (6 bases). Deletions cut 7 bases from V and 0 bases from J, with 13 bases between. This CDR3 is 16 amino acids long. Germline loops: CDR1 LNHDA, CDR2 SQIVND (reference sequence). DNA for the CDR3: TGTGCCAGTAACCCTTGGCGGGACTCTGGGGCCAACGTCCTGACTTTC. The encoded protein is CASNPWRDSGANVLTF.

V gene TRBV10-1 combines with J gene TRBJ2-3; TRBD2 is a possible D gene (5 bases). Trimming pared 2 bases from V and 1 base from J, leaving 10 bases between. The CDR3 has 15 residues. Germline V gene sequence: CDR1 WNHNN, CDR2 SYGVQD (reference sequence). The CDR3 bases are TGCGCCAGCAGTGAGACACCCGGGGGCACAGATACGCAGTATTTT. Translated: CASSETPGGTDTQYF.

This clone was detected only a few times. The V call is TRBV30, the J call TRBJ1-2; 7 bases fit TRBD1. Per the germline V gene, CDR1 is GTSNPN and CDR2 is SVGIG (reference sequence). The CDR3 loop spans 14 amino acids. V lost 4 bases to trimming and J lost 7 bases; unmatched junction nucleotides: 12. CDR3 in DNA: TGTGCCTGGAAACTGGGACAGCGGGTCAGTGGCTACACCTTC. It translates to CAWKLGQRVSGYTF.

This clone came up once. The J gene is TRBJ2-1, the V gene TRBV9, with 7 nucleotides matching TRBD1. The V and J ends lost 3 bases and 0 bases, in that order; junction bases with no gene match: 3. The CDR3 has 15 amino acids. CDR1 and CDR2 from the germline V gene are SGDLS and YYNGEE. DNA for the CDR3: TGTGCCAGCAGCGCACCAGGGGGCTCCTACAATGAGCAGTTCTTC. Amino acid sequence: CASSAPGGSYNEQFF.

A single count supports this clone. The rearrangement links TRBV7-3 to TRBJ2-2; 9 bases match TRBD1. Germline CDR1 and CDR2: SGHTA and FQGTGA. Trimming removed 3 bases from V and 6 bases from J; junction bases left unmatched: 2. The CDR3 is 14 amino acids. CDR3 residues: CASSLGQGPGELFF. DNA for the CDR3: TGTGCCAGCAGCTTGGGACAGGGCCCCGGGGAGCTGTTTTTT.

The V call is TRBV19, the J call TRBJ1-1, with D hard to call. This CDR3 has 13 residues. The germline gives CDR1 LNHDA, CDR2 SQIVND (reference sequence). V shed 2 bases and J shed 7 bases, with 11 bases lying between them. The CDR3 DNA reads as TGTGCCAGTAGTATACCAGGACGGCGTGAAGCTTTCTTT. Its translation is CASSIPGRREAFF.

The count of this clone is one. The chain couples TRBV19 to TRBJ2-3; 11 nucleotides align to TRBD2. The CDR3 is 15 residues long. The junction had 6 bases not matched to a gene; V was cut back by 5 bases and J by 5 bases. CDR1 is LNHDA, CDR2 SQIVND, per germline (reference sequence). The CDR3 here is CASSPRLAGLDTQYF. DNA for the CDR3: TGTGCCAGTAGTCCCCGACTAGCGGGATTAGATACGCAGTATTTT. Together with reference TRBV19 and TRBJ2-3, the CDR3 gives the full variable domain: DGGITQSPKYLFRKEGQNVTLSCEQNLNHDAMYWYRQDPGQGLRLIYYSQIVNDFQKGDIAEGYSVSREKKESFPLTVTSAQKNPTAFYLCASSPRLAGLDTQYFGPGTRLTVL.

The chain has TRBV2 and TRBJ2-2; D may be TRBD2 (5 bases). V lost 8 bases and J 7 bases, leaving 11 bases between the germline ends. Germline V gene data show CDR1 as SNHLY and CDR2 as FYNNEI. The CDR3 is made up of 12 amino acids. CDR3 sequence: CASHREGGELFF. In nucleotides, the CDR3 is TGTGCCAGCCATAGAGAGGGCGGGGAGCTGTTTTTT.

This chain connects TRBV2 to TRBJ1-2; TRBD1 might be the D (5 bases). The germline CDR1 and CDR2 sequences are SNHLY and FYNNEI. The CDR3 consists of 17 residues. V gave up 0 bases and J gave up 4 bases, with 18 bases separating them. CDR3 sequence (DNA): TGTGCCAGCAGTGAAGCGCTACAGGACCTAATTCTCTATGGCTACACCTTC. Translated: CASSEALQDLILYGYTF.

The chain links TRBV9 to TRBJ1-2; TRBD1 matches 9 bases. The CDR3 contains 14 residues. Germline values: CDR1 SGDLS, CDR2 YYNGEE. V lost 2 bases and J lost 3; bases outside the gene matches: 2. The CDR3 is CASSVRQGDYGYTF. As DNA, the CDR3 is TGTGCCAGCAGCGTCCGACAGGGGGACTATGGCTACACCTTC.

The genes are TRBV5-1 and TRBJ1-1; D may be TRBD1 (5 bases). Germline values: CDR1 SGHRS, CDR2 YFSETQ. The CDR3 runs to 14 residues. Trimming pared 2 bases from V and 1 base from J, leaving 9 bases between. The CDR3 loop is CASSLRGENTEAFF. CDR3 bases: TGCGCCAGCAGCTTACGAGGGGAGAACACTGAAGCTTTCTTT.